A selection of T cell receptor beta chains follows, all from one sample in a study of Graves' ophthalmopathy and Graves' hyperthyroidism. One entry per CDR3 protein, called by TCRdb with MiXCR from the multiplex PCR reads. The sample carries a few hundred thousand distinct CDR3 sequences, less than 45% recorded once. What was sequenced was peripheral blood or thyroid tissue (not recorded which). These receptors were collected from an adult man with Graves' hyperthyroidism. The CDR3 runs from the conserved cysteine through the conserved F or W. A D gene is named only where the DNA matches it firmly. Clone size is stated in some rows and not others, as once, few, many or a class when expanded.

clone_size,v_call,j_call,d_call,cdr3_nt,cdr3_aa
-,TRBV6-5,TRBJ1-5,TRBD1,TGTGCCACGGGGATAGGACAGGCCGACAATCAGCCCCAGCATTTT,CATGIGQADNQPQHF
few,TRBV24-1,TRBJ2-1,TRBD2,TGTGCCACCAGTGAATCAATGGGACTAGCGGGAGGGCCGGATTGGGGTGAGCAGTTCTTC,CATSESMGLAGGPDWGEQFF
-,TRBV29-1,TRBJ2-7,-,TGCAGCGTTGACTCGGTTGGGGGCTCCTACGAGCAGTACTTC,CSVDSVGGSYEQYF
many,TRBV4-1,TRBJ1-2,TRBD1,TGCGCCAGCAGCCAAAGGGGACAGGGGCGCAATGGCTACACCTTC,CASSQRGQGRNGYTF
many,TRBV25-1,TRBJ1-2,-,TGTGCCAGCAGTAATCCGGGAGGCTACACCTTC,CASSNPGGYTF
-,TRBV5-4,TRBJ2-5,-,TGTGCCAGCACAGGGCCCTACCAAGAGACCCAGTACTTC,CASTGPYQETQYF
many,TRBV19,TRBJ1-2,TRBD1,TGTGCCAGTAGCGTGACAGGGGATCGCGGCTACACCTTC,CASSVTGDRGYTF
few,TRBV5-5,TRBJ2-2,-,TGTGCCAGCAGCCAACCGCAACCTAGTCTTACAGGGTCGCGGGCCGGGGAGCCGTTTTTT,CASSQPQPSLTGSRAGEPFF
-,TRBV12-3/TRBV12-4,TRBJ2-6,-,TGTGCCAGCAGTTTCGAGGCGTACTCTGGGGCCAACGTCCTGACTTTC,CASSFEAYSGANVLTF
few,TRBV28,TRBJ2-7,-,TGTGCCAGCAGTTTCCTAACCTACGAGCAGTACTTC,CASSFLTYEQYF
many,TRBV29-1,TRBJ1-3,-,TGCAGCGTTGAAGACTTGAATGACTCAAGGGGAAACACCATATATTTT,CSVEDLNDSRGNTIYF
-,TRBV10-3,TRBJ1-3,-,TGTGCCATCAGCGGCGTGGGTGACTCTGGAAACACCATATATTTT,CAISGVGDSGNTIYF
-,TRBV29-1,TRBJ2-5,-,TGCAGCTTAATGGGAGAGACCCAGTACTTC,CSLMGETQYF
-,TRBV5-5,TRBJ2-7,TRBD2,TGTGCCAGCAGCTTTGAGTTACTAGCGGGAGGTCCCGACTACGAGCAGTACTTC,CASSFELLAGGPDYEQYF
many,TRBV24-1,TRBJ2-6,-,TGTGCCACCAAGGGGGCTGGGGCCAACGTCCTGACTTTC,CATKGAGANVLTF
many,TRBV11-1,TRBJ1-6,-,TGTGCCAGCAGCTTAGCGCGCGGGGGATCACCCCTCCACTTT,CASSLARGGSPLHF
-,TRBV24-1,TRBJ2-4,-,TGTGCCACCAGTGTTCCGGGGCAGCCGAAAAACATTCAGTACTTC,CATSVPGQPKNIQYF
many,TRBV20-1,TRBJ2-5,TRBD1,TGCAGTGCTAGAGACCTTATCGGGACAGGGACGCGAGAGACCCAGTACTTC,CSARDLIGTGTRETQYF
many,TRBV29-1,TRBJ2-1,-,TGCAGCGTACAGTACTCCTACAATGAGCAGTTCTTC,CSVQYSYNEQFF
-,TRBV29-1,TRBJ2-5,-,TGCAGCAGTCTAACGGGCCTACGGGGAGAGGAGACCCAGTACTTC,CSSLTGLRGEETQYF
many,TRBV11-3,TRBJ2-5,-,TGTGCCAGCAGCTTAGAAAAGGTCTTCCAAGAGACCCAGTACTTC,CASSLEKVFQETQYF
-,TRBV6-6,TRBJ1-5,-,TGTGCCAGCAGGGGCAGGGGAAGGAGTCAGCCCCAGCATTTT,CASRGRGRSQPQHF
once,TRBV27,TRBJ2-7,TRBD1,TGTGCCAGCAGCCGACAGGGTCATAGCGACGAGCAGTACTTC,CASSRQGHSDEQYF
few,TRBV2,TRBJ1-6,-,TGTGCCAGCAGTGAGGAATCGACAAGAATTAATTCACCCCTCCACTTT,CASSEESTRINSPLHF
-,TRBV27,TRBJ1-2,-,TGTGCCAGCAGTTCTGTGGCTGGCAGCTCCTATGGCTACACCTTC,CASSSVAGSSYGYTF
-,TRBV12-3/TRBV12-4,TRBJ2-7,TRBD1,TGTGCCAGCAGTCCGGGCATGACAGGGCTCTGGAACGAGCAGTACTTC,CASSPGMTGLWNEQYF
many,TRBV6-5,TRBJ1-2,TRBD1,TGTGCCAGCAGTCCGGGACAGGGTATTTCTGGCTACACCTTC,CASSPGQGISGYTF
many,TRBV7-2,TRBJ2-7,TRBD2,TGTGCCAGCAGCTTTACACTAGCGGGGGGGCAGAACGAGCAGTACTTC,CASSFTLAGGQNEQYF
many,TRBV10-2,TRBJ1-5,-,TGCGCCAGCAGTGAGCCGAATCAGCCCCAGCATTTT,CASSEPNQPQHF
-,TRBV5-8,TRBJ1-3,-,TGTGCCAGCCAAATTAGGACTCTCTCTGGAAACACCATATATTTT,CASQIRTLSGNTIYF
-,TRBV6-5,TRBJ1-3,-,TGTGCCAGCAGGGTTTACACCATATATTTT,CASRVYTIYF
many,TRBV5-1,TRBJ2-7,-,TGCGCCAGCAGGGAGTACCAGTACTTC,CASREYQYF